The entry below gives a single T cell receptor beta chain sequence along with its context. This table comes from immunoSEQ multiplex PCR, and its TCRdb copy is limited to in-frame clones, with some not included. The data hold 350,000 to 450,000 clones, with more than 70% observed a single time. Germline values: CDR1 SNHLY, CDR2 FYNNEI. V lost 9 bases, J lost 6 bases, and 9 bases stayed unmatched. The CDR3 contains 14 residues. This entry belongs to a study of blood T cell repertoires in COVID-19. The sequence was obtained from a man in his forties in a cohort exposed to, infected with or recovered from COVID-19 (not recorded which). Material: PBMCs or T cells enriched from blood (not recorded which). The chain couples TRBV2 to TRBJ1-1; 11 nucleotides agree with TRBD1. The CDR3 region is CARPGQGDLSEAFF. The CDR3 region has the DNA TGTGCCAGACCGGGACAGGGGGATTTGTCTGAAGCTTTCTTT.